The entry below describes one T cell receptor beta chain. This entry is derived from a study of blood T cell repertoires in COVID-19. Study-level information: T cells, B-cell-depleted T cells, or PBMCs provided the cDNA or gDNA that served as material.

As processed by the authors: Amplification of reference gene primers provided the estimated nucleated cell counts. Repertoires were generated with immunoSEQ multiplex PCR, while TCRdb's copy carries only in-frame clones and drops some. That table furnishes V, J and clone size, whereas the DNA furnished D and trimming. The sample yields about 210,000 clones, approximately 84% seen once. This clonotype was obtained from a woman aged 50 to 60 with active or convalescent COVID-19. Sequenced input: peripheral blood.

The CDR3 region is CASTRDRAPDTQYF. The CDR3 DNA reads TGTGCCAGTACCCGGGACAGGGCTCCAGATACGCAGTATTTT. The chain uses TRBV6-5 and TRBJ2-3; TRBD1 matches at 9 bases. Trimming removed 9 bases from V and 4 bases from J; junction bases left unmatched: 8. The CDR3 runs 14 residues. CDR1 and CDR2 (germline): MNHEY, SVGAGI.